This TCR beta chain originates from a study of monozygotic twins with inflammatory bowel disease. General study points: Twin concordance left repertoire similarity unchanged, with limited power a possible explanation for this lack of difference. Clonotype sharing was lower in IBD patients than healthy twins, most markedly with disease activity.

Two nested PCRs, roughly 17 and 9 cycles, amplified TCRalpha and TCRbeta cDNA. Following a re-call of the 5' RACE reads, TCRdb has one entry per CDR3 protein and lacks DNA. The sample includes approximately 200,000 distinct CDR3 sequences. Points on this clonotype: Its antigen is currently unknown.

This TCR derives from a human donor with ulcerative colitis or Crohn's disease, or a healthy co-twin of an affected twin (not recorded which). The sequencing sample was made of blood.

The CDR3 sequence is CSVEVGGVTKLFF. V usage is TRBV29-1 and J usage is TRBJ1-4; TCRdb returns TRBD1, unconfirmable since there is no DNA. The CDR3 spans 13 residues. From germline, CDR1 is SQVTM and CDR2 ANQGSEA.